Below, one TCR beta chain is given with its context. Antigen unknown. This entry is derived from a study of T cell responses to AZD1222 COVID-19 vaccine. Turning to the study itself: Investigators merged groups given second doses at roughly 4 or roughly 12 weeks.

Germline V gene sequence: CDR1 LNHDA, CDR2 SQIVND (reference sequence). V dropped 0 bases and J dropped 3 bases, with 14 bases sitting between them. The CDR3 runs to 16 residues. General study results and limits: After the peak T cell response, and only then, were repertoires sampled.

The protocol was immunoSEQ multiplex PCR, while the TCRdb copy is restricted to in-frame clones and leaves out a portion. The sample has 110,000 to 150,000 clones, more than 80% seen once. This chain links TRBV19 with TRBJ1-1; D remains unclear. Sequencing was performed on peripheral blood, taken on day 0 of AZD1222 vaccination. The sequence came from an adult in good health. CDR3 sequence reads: CASSIELGRADTEAFF. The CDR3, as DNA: TGTGCCAGTAGTATAGAATTAGGGAGGGCGGACACTGAAGCTTTCTTT.